This T cell receptor (beta chain) was profiled in a study of T-cell memory formation after mild COVID-19. At the level of the study: TCR clusters were largely donor specific.

General study points: Contracting clones localized mainly to CM and EM when CD4+ and mainly to EMRA when CD8+. Memory sampled before infection contained some responding clones, suggesting cross-reactive memory joined.

TCRdb redid the calling of the 5' RACE reads with MiXCR, one entry per CDR3 protein. The sample lists roughly 500,000 distinct CDR3 sequences, over 20% occurring once. This clonotype was observed a handful of times. Its antigen is currently unknown. The length of the CDR3 is 15 residues. Trimming took 0 bases from V and 6 from J, leaving 15 bases between them. Germline CDR1 is LGHNA and CDR2 is YNFKEQ. J is TRBJ2-7 and V is TRBV4-2; D is possibly TRBD2 (5 bases). This clonotype was obtained from an adult woman who had mild COVID-19 (a few samples of this study predate the infection). Cell type and time point are not known. Sequencing was done on a sample of PBMCs or a T cell subset sorted from them (not recorded which). The CDR3 DNA reads as TGTGCCAGCAGCCAAGAATGGCGGGCTCCGGTCGAGCAGTACTTC. Protein sequence: CASSQEWRAPVEQYF.